The 4 T cell receptor beta chains reported below all come from one sample, sequenced in a study of blood T cells in healthy people across ages. PCR was performed a second time for roughly 7 to 11 cycles using a sample-barcoded 5' primer and a J-beta primer mix. MiXCR, run by TCRdb on the 5' RACE reads, gives a single entry per CDR3 protein. The sample lists about 1.4 million distinct CDR3 sequences, approximately 59% occurring once. Specimen: blood. Source of these receptors: a young man in good health.

V gene TRBV10-3 combines with J gene TRBJ2-1; TRBD1 is a possible D gene (5 bases). V was trimmed by 6 bases and J by 5 bases, leaving 5 bases between them. Per germline, CDR1 ENHRY and CDR2 SYGVKD. The CDR3 is 11 residues long. Here the CDR3 reads CAIRGDNEQFF. The CDR3 coding sequence is TGTGCCATCAGAGGGGACAATGAGCAGTTCTTC.

The chain uses TRBV3-1 and TRBJ2-3; 8 bases are shared with TRBD2. Germline CDR1 LGHDT, CDR2 YNNKEL (reference sequence). The length of the CDR3 is 15 residues. The J segment lost 3 bases and the V segment lost 3 bases, leaving 5 bases of the junction unmatched. CDR3 sequence: CASSHLAGWTDTQYF. The CDR3, as DNA: TGTGCCAGCAGCCATTTAGCGGGGTGGACAGATACGCAGTATTTT.

V and J are TRBV28 and TRBJ2-1; 7 bases fit TRBD2. Germline V lookup: CDR1 MDHEN, CDR2 SYDVKM. This CDR3 has 15 residues. With 8 bases clipped from V and 0 bases from J, the junction kept 7 bases outside the gene matches. CDR3 protein: CASRAGVSSYNEQFF. CDR3 sequence (DNA): TGTGCCAGCCGGGCGGGGGTTAGCTCCTACAATGAGCAGTTCTTC.

The chain combines TRBV3-1 with TRBJ1-2; D gene unclear. Looked up from germline, CDR1 is LGHDT and CDR2 is YNNKEL (reference sequence). Trimming stripped 0 bases from V and 7 bases from J, with 9 bases between. The CDR3 is 13 residues long. The DNA of the CDR3 is TGTGCCAGCAGCCAAGATCCTCGGGGTGGCTACACCTTC. Protein sequence: CASSQDPRGGYTF.